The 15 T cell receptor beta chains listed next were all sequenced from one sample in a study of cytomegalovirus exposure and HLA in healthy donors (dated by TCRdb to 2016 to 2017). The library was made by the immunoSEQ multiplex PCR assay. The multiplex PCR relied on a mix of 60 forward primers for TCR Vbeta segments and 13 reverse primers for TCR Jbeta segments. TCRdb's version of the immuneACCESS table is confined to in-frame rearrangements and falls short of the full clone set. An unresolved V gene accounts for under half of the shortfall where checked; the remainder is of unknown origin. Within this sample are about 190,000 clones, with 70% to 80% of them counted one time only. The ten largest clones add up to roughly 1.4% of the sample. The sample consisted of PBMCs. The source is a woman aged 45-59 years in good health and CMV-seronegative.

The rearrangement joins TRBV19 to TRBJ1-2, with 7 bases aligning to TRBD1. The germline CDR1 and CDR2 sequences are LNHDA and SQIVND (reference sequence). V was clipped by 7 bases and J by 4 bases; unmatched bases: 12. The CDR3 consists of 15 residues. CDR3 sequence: CASTAIRGWGYGYTF. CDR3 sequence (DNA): TGTGCCAGTACCGCCATCAGGGGGTGGGGCTATGGCTACACCTTC.

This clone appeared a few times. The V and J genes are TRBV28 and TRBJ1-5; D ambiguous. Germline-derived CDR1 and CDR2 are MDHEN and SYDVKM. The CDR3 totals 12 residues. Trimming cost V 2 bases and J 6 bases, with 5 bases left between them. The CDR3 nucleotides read TGTGCCAGCAGTTTACTTCCTCAGCCCCAGCATTTT. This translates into CASSLLPQPQHF. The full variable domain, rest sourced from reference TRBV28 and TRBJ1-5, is DVKVTQSSRYLVKRTGEKVFLECVQDMDHENMFWYRQDPGLGLRLIYFSYDVKMKEKGDIPEGYSVSREKKERFSLILESASTNQTSMYLCASSLLPQPQHFGDGTRLSIL.

CDR3 coding DNA: TGTGCCAGCACGGGGGGCCCCGTATTGCATGAGCAGTTCTTC. Translating gives CASTGGPVLHEQFF. This chain joins TRBV9 and TRBJ2-1, with a possible D match to TRBD2 (7 bases). Trimming stripped 6 bases from V and 8 bases from J, with 18 bases between. The CDR3 has 14 amino acids. Looked up from germline, CDR1 is SGDLS and CDR2 is YYNGEE.

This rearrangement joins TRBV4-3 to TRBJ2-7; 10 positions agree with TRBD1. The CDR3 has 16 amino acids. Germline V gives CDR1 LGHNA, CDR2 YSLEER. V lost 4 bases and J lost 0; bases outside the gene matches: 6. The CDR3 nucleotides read TGCGCCAGCAGCCCCCGACAGGGGGCGAGCTCCTACGAGCAGTACTTC. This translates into CASSPRQGASSYEQYF.

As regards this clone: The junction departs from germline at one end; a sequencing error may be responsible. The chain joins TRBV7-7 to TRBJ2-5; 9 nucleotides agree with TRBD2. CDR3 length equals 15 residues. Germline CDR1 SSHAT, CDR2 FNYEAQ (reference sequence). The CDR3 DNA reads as TGTGCTAGCAGCTTAGCACTAGCGGGTCAAGAGACCCAGTACTTC. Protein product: CASSLALAGQETQYF.

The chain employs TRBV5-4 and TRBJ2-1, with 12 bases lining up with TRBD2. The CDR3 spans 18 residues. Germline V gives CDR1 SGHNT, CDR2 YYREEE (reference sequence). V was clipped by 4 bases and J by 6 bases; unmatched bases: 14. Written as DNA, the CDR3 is TGTGCCAGCAGCAAGGGTGGACTAGCGGGGTCTATCGGCAATGAGCAGTTCTTC. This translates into CASSKGGLAGSIGNEQFF.

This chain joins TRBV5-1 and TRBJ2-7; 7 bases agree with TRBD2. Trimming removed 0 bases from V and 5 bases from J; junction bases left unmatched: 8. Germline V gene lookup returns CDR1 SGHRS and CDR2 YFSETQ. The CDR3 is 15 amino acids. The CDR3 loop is CASSLGSGARDEQYF. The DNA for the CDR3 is TGCGCCAGCAGCTTGGGGAGCGGGGCCCGGGACGAGCAGTACTTC.

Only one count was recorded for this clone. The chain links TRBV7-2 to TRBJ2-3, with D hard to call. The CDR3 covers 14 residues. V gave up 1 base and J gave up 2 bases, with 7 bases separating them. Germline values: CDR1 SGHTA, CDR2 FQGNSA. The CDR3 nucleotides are TGTGCCAGCAGCTTAGTCGGTGCCACAGATACGCAGTATTTT. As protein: CASSLVGATDTQYF. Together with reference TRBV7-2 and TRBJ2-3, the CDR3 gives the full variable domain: GAGVSQSPSNKVTEKGKDVELRCDPISGHTALYWYRQSLGQGLEFLIYFQGNSAPDKSGLPSDRFSAERTGGSVSTLTIQRTQQEDSAVYLCASSLVGATDTQYFGPGTRLTVL.

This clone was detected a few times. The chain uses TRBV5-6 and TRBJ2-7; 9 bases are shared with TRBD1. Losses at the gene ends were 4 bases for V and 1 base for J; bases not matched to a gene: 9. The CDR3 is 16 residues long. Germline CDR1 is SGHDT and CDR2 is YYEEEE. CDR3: CASSPWGTGISYEQYF. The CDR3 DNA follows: TGTGCCAGCAGCCCCTGGGGGACAGGGATTTCCTACGAGCAGTACTTC.

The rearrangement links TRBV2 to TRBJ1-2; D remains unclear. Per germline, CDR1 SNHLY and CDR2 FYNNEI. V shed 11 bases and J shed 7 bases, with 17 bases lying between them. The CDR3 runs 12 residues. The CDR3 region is CAGGPLTTGYTF. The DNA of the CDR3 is TGTGCCGGCGGGCCTTTAACGACTGGCTACACCTTC.

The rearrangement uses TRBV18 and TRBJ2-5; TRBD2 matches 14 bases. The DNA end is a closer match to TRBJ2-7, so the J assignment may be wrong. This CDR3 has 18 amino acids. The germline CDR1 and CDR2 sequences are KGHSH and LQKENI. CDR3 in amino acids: CASSSPGQGTSGRYEQYF. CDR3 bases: TGTGCCAGCTCATCTCCGGGACAGGGGACTAGCGGGAGATACGAGCAGTACTTC.

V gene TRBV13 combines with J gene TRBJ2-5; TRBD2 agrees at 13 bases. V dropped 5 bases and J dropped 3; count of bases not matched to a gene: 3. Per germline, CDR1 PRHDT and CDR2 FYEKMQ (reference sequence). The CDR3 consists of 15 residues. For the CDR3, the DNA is TGTGCCAGCAGCACGGGGACTAGCGGGGAAGAGACCCAGTACTTC. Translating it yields CASSTGTSGEETQYF.

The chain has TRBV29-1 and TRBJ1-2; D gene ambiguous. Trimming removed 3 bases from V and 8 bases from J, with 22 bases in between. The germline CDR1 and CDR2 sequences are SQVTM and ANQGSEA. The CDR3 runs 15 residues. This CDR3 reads CSVDEDLVGGGGYTF. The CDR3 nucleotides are TGCAGCGTTGATGAGGACCTGGTGGGTGGAGGAGGCTACACCTTC.

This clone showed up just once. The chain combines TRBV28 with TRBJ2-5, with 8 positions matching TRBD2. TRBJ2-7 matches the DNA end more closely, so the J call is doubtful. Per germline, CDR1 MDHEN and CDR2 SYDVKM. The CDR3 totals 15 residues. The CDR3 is CASRLSLGGDYEQYF. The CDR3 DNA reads TGTGCCAGCAGACTTAGCCTCGGGGGGGACTACGAGCAGTACTTC.

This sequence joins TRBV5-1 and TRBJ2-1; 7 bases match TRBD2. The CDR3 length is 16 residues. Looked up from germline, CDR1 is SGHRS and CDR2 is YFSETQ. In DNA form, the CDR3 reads TGCGCACGCATTCGGCGGGAGATGGGCTCCTACAATGAGCAGTTCTTC. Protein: CARIRREMGSYNEQFF.